These T cell receptor beta chains were read from a single sample in a study of blood T cells in healthy people across ages. TCRdb redid the calling of the 5' RACE reads with MiXCR, one entry per CDR3 protein. Among about 380,000 distinct CDR3 sequences, more than 45% were seen once, and the ten largest hold under 65%. Sequenced input: blood. These receptors were obtained from a man aged 60 to 69 in good health. CDR3s include the opening cysteine and the closing phenylalanine or tryptophan. A D gene is named only where the DNA matches it firmly. Size values are once, few and many counts, or a class for expanded clones, and some rows have none.

d_gene	j_gene	abundance	v_gene	CDR3aa	CDR3nt
NA	TRBJ2-7	NA	TRBV21-1	CASSKAETSGTCEQYF	TGTGCCAGCAGCAAAGCGGAAACTAGCGGGACCTGCGAGCAGTACTTC
TRBD2	TRBJ2-5	NA	TRBV7-2	CASSSTGGPREQYF	TGTGCCAGCAGCTCAACGGGGGGGCCAAGGGAGCAGTACTTC
TRBD2	TRBJ2-3	many	TRBV7-2	CASSRGIAGSTTDTQYF	TGTGCCAGCAGCCGGGGAATAGCGGGGTCTACCACAGATACGCAGTATTTT
TRBD2	TRBJ2-7	few	TRBV20-1	CSAPKRELYEQYF	TGCAGTGCCCCAAAGCGGGAGCTTTACGAGCAGTACTTC
NA	TRBJ2-5	NA	TRBV9	CASSAYGTSEGETQYF	TGTGCCAGCAGCGCCTATGGGACCTCCGAGGGGGAGACCCAGTACTTC
TRBD2	TRBJ2-3	NA	TRBV28	CASSSRGAGGNTQYF	TGTGCCAGCAGTTCCCGCGGGGCGGGGGGGAATACGCAGTATTTT
NA	TRBJ2-3	NA	TRBV20-1	CSARGPSVPTDTQYF	TGCAGTGCTAGGGGGCCGAGCGTACCCACAGATACGCAGTATTTT
NA	TRBJ2-5	NA	TRBV3-1	CASSHPSGPRGETQYF	TGTGCCAGCAGCCATCCTTCGGGTCCCAGAGGGGAGACCCAGTACTTC
NA	TRBJ2-1	many	TRBV29-1	CSASWGYEQFF	TGCAGCGCCTCGTGGGGTTATGAGCAGTTCTTC
NA	TRBJ2-1	few	TRBV20-1	CSASDIQHNEQFF	TGCAGTGCCTCGGACATCCAACACAATGAGCAGTTCTTC
NA	TRBJ1-1	once	TRBV6-1	CASTQGGGSTEAFF	TGTGCCAGCACTCAAGGAGGGGGGTCCACTGAAGCTTTCTTT
TRBD1	TRBJ2-5	NA	TRBV6-5	CASRGQGRETQYF	TGTGCCAGCAGGGGACAGGGTCGAGAGACCCAGTACTTC
NA	TRBJ2-7	few	TRBV7-2	CASSFSISSSYEQYF	TGTGCCAGCAGCTTCTCAATTAGCAGCTCCTACGAGCAGTACTTC
NA	TRBJ1-5	NA	TRBV5-6	CASSLTGAGYQPQHF	TGTGCCAGCAGCTTGACGGGGGCAGGCTATCAGCCCCAGCATTTT
NA	TRBJ2-5	NA	TRBV12-3/TRBV12-4	CASRPTGIETQYF	TGTGCCAGCAGGCCGACAGGCATTGAGACCCAGTACTTC
TRBD1	TRBJ2-3	NA	TRBV7-2	CASSRDRDTDTQYF	TGTGCCAGCAGCCGGGACAGGGACACAGATACGCAGTATTTT
NA	TRBJ1-1	few	TRBV20-1	CSAKQGNTEAFF	TGCAGTGCAAAACAGGGGAACACTGAAGCTTTCTTT
TRBD2	TRBJ2-3	few	TRBV15	CATSSSGVADTQYF	TGTGCCACCAGCAGCAGCGGGGTGGCAGATACGCAGTATTTT
NA	TRBJ2-7	NA	TRBV14	CASSQDGDTRSFYEQYF	TGTGCCAGCAGCCAAGACGGGGACACCCGCTCTTTCTACGAGCAGTACTTC
NA	TRBJ1-5	NA	TRBV7-2	CASSLLAFSNQPQHF	TGTGCCAGCAGCTTACTGGCCTTTAGCAATCAGCCCCAGCATTTT
TRBD1	TRBJ2-2	NA	TRBV6-5	CASSYSKLGGAGTGELFF	TGTGCCAGCAGTTACTCGAAGTTAGGGGGCGCCGGCACCGGGGAGCTGTTTTTT
NA	TRBJ2-5	NA	TRBV11-2	CASQIWPQETQYF	TGTGCCAGCCAGATATGGCCCCAAGAGACCCAGTACTTC
TRBD2	TRBJ2-7	NA	TRBV7-2	CASSFQRGSYEQYF	TGTGCCAGCAGCTTTCAGCGGGGCTCCTACGAGCAGTACTTC
NA	TRBJ1-2	few	TRBV10-2	CASSEFRGGPYGYTF	TGCGCCAGCAGTGAGTTCCGCGGGGGACCGTATGGCTACACCTTC
TRBD1	TRBJ2-5	few	TRBV29-1	CSVDGDRPMETQYF	TGCAGCGTTGACGGGGACAGGCCCATGGAGACCCAGTACTTC
TRBD1	TRBJ1-2	NA	TRBV6-5	CASTRDSRNYGYTF	TGTGCCAGCACACGGGACAGCCGAAACTATGGCTACACCTTC
NA	TRBJ1-2	NA	TRBV27	CASTSGRTPYGYTF	TGTGCCAGCACATCCGGCCGGACACCCTATGGCTACACCTTC
TRBD2	TRBJ2-7	few	TRBV2	CASRGTSSGRSSYEQYF	TGTGCCAGCAGGGGGACTTCTAGCGGGAGAAGCTCCTACGAGCAGTACTTC
TRBD1	TRBJ2-5	few	TRBV12-3/TRBV12-4	CASSSTWTGGETQYF	TGTGCCAGCAGTTCTACCTGGACAGGGGGGGAGACCCAGTACTTC